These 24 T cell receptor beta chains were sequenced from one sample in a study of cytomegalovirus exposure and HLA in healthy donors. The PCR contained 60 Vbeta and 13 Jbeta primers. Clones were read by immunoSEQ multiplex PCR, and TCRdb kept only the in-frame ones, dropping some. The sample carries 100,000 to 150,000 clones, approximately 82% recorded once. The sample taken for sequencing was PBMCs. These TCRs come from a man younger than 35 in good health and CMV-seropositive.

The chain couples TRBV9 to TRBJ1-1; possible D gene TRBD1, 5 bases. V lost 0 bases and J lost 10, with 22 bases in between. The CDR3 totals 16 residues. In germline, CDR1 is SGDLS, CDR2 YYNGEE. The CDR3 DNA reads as TGTGCCAGCAGCGTAGCGGCTACGTCCGGTCCGGGGGGAGCTTTCTTT. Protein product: CASSVAATSGPGGAFF.

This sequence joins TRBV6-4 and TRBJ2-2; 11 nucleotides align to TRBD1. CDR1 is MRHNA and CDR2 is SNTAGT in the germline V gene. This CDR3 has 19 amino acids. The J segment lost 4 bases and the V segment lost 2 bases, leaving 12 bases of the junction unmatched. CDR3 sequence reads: CASSDTPFGTGGTTGELFF. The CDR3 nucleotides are TGTGCCAGCAGTGACACACCCTTCGGGACAGGGGGTACCACCGGGGAGCTGTTTTTT.

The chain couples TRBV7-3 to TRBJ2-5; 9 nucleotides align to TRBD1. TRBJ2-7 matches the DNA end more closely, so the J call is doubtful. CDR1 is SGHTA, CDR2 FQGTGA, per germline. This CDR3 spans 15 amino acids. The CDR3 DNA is TGTGCCAGCAGCCCTGGGACAGGGCTAAACTACGAGCAGTACTTC. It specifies CASSPGTGLNYEQYF.

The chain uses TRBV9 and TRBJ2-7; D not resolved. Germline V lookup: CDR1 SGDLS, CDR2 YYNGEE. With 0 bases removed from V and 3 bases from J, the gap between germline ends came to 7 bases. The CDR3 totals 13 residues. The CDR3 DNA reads TGTGCCAGCAGCGTAGCGGAGCACTACGAGCAGTACTTC. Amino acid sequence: CASSVAEHYEQYF.

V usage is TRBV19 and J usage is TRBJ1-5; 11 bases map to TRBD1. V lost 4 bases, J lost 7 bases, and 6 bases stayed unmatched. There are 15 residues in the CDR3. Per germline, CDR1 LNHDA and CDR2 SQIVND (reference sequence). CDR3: CASSSRDRGIQPQHF. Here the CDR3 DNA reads TGTGCCAGTAGTAGCCGGGACAGGGGGATCCAGCCCCAGCATTTT. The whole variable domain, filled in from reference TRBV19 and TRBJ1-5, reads DGGITQSPKYLFRKEGQNVTLSCEQNLNHDAMYWYRQDPGQGLRLIYYSQIVNDFQKGDIAEGYSVSREKKESFPLTVTSAQKNPTAFYLCASSSRDRGIQPQHFGDGTRLSIL.

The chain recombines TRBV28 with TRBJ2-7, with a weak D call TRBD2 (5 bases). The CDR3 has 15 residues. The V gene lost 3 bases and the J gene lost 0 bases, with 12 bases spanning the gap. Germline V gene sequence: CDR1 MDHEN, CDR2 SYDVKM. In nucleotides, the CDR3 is TGTGCCAGCAGTTTCGTAGGGAGAGACTCCTACGAGCAGTACTTC. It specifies CASSFVGRDSYEQYF.

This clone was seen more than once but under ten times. The CDR3 DNA is TGTGCCTGGAGTGTACGTGACAGTTTTTTCGGCAATCAGCCCCAGCATTTT. Translating it yields CAWSVRDSFFGNQPQHF. This chain connects TRBV30 to TRBJ1-5; the D gene is possibly TRBD1 (5 bases). Per the germline V gene, CDR1 is GTSNPN and CDR2 is SVGIG (reference sequence). Deletions cut 0 bases from V and 2 bases from J, with 17 bases between. This CDR3 comprises 17 residues.

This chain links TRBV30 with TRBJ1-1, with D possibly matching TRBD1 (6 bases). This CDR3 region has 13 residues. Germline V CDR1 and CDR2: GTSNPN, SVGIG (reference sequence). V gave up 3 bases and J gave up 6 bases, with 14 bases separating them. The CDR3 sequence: CAWRTSGDSEAFF. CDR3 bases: TGTGCCTGGAGAACGTCAGGGGATTCTGAAGCTTTCTTT.

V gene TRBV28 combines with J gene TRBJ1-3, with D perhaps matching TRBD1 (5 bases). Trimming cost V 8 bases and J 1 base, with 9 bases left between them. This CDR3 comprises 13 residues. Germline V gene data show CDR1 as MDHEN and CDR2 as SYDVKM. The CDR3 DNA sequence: TGTGCCAGCTCAGGGATATCTGGAAACACCATATATTTT. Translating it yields CASSGISGNTIYF.

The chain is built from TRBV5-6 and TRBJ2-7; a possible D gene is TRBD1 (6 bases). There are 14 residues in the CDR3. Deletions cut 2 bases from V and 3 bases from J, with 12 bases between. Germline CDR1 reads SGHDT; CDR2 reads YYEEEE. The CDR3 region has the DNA TGTGCCAGCAGCTTCTCAGGGACAAACTACGAGCAGTACTTC. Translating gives CASSFSGTNYEQYF.

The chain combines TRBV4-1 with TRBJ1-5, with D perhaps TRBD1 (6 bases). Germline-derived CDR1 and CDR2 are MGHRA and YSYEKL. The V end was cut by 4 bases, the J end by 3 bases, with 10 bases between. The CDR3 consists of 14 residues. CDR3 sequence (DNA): TGCGCCAGCAGCCCTAGGACAGACAATCAGCCCCAGCATTTT. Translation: CASSPRTDNQPQHF.

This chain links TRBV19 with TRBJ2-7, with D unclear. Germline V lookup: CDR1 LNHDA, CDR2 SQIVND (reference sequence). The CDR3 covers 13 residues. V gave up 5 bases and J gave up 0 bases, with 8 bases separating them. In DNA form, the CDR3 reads TGTGCCAGTAGTTTCGACAACTCCTACGAGCAGTACTTC. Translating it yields CASSFDNSYEQYF.

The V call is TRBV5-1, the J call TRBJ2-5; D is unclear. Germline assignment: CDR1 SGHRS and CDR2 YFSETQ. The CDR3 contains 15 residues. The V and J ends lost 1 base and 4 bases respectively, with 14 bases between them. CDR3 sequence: CASSLNKLPGETQYF. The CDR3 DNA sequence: TGCGCCAGCAGCTTGAACAAACTCCCAGGAGAGACCCAGTACTTC.

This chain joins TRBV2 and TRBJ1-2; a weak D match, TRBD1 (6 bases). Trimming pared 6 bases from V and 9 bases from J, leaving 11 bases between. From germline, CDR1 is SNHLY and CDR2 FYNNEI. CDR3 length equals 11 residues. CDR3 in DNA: TGTGCCAGCAGCCCTACAGGGCGCTACACCTTC. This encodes CASSPTGRYTF.

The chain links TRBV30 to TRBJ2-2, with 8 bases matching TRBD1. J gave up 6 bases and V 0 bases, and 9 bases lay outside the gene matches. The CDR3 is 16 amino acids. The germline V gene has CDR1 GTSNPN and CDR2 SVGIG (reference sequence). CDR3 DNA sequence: TGTGCCTGGAGTGTGAGGACAGGGTGGAGCGCCGGGGAGCTGTTTTTT. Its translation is CAWSVRTGWSAGELFF.

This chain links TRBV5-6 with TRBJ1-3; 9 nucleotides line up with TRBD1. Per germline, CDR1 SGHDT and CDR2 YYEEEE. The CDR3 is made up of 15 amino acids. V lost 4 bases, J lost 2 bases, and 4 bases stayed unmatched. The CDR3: CASSTGTGTGNTIYF. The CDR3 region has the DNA TGTGCCAGCAGCACCGGGACAGGGACTGGAAACACCATATATTTT.

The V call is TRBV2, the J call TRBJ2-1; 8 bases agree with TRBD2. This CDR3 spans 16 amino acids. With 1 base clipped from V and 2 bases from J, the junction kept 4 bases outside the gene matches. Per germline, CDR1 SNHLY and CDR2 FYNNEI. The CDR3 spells CASSEVRGVTYNEQFF. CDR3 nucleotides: TGTGCCAGCAGTGAAGTGCGGGGGGTAACCTACAATGAGCAGTTCTTC.

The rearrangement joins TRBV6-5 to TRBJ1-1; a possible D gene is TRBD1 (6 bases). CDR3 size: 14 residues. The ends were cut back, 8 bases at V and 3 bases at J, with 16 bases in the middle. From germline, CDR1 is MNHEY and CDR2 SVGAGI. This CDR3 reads CASQLGAMDTEAFF. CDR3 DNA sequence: TGTGCCAGCCAACTGGGGGCTATGGACACTGAAGCTTTCTTT.

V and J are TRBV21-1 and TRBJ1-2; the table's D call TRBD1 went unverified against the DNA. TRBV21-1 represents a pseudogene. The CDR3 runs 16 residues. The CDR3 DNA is TGTGCCAGCAGCAACCCCAGGGAACCAGCTAACTATGGCTACACCTTC. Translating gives CASSNPREPANYGYTF.

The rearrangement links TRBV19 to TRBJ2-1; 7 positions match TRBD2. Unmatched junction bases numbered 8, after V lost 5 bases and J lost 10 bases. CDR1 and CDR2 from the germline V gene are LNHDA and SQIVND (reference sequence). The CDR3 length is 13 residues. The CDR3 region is CASSDGLVGEQFF. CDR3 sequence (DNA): TGTGCCAGTAGTGACGGACTAGTAGGCGAGCAGTTCTTC.

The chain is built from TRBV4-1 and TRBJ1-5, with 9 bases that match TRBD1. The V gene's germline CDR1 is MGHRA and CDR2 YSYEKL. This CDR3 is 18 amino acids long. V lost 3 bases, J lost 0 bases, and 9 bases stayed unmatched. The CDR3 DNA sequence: TGCGCCAGCAGCCAGCGGGACAGGGTCCTCCTTAGCAATCAGCCCCAGCATTTT. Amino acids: CASSQRDRVLLSNQPQHF.

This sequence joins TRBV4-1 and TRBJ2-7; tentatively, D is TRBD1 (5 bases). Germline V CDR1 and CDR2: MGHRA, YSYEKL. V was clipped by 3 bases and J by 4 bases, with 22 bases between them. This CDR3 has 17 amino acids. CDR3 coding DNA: TGCGCCAGCAGCCACACAAACCCCAGGGCTGTTGTATACGAGCAGTACTTC. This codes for CASSHTNPRAVVYEQYF.

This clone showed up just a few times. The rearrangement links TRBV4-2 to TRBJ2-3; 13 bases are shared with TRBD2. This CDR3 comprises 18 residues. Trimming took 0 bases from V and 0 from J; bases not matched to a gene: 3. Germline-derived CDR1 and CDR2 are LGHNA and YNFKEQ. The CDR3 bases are TGTGCCAGCAGCCAAGATCCACTAGCGGGGGGGAGCACAGATACGCAGTATTTT. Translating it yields CASSQDPLAGGSTDTQYF.

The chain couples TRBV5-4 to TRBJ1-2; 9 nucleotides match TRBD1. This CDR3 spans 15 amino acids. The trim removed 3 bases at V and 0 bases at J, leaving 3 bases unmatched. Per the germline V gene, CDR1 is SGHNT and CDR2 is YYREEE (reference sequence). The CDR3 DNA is TGTGCCAGCAGCTGGGACAGGGTTGCTAACTATGGCTACACCTTC. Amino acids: CASSWDRVANYGYTF.